This TCR beta chain was retrieved from a study of human T cells and chemical hapten exposure (dated by TCRdb to about 2021). Study-level background: For sensitization, 2% DPC in acetone was applied to an approximately 2 cm by approximately 2 cm area of upper inner arm skin. Weekly therapeutic DPC doses were additionally applied to the scalp of patients throughout the approximately 25-week study period. Patch testing on the upper back used Finn chambers containing 0.01% DPC, with scoring done after 6 days according to International Contact Dermatitis Research Group standards. Alopecia areata with under or over 50% scalp involvement, alopecia totalis and alopecia universalis were represented in the patient cohort, which was mostly female. The libraries were sequenced as a pool, and the TCR yield per sample differed mostly because of small variations in library volumes within the pool. Peripheral blood TCR repertoire changes were tracked in vivo in alopecia patients during primary and secondary sensitization to the hapten diphenylcyclopropenone (DPC). Blood was sampled from patients pre-sensitization (week 0) and at 2, 6 and about 24 weeks after DPC sensitization. For TCR sequencing, blood came from 25 to 30 alopecia patients at anywhere from one to four time points (pre-sensitization, 2, 6 and 24 weeks). Overall study outcomes, separate from this receptor: Repeated subsampling changed both the strength of the expansion versus patch-test correlation and the threshold at which the correlation became significant. All patients had alopecia, a presumed autoimmune disease, so their immune response might differ from that of healthy individuals. Significantly more large CDR3 similarity clusters were formed by expanded TCRs than by pre-sensitization or healthy control sets, consistent with antigen-driven responses. The number of TCRs above 1 in 1000 frequency did not change with DPC sensitization; there was no evidence of global repertoire structure alterations. A positive correlation was found between the number of PT1 expanded TCRs and patch test score, with significance reached at thresholds 8, 16 and 32 but not 4.

The germline V gene (reference sequence) supplies CDR1 DFQATT and CDR2 SNEGSKA. V has 2 bases trimmed and J has 9 bases trimmed; junction bases matching no gene number 7. There are 13 amino acids in the CDR3, from cysteine to phenylalanine inclusive. The DNA shown is the 39-base CDR3, in frame from base 1. What this sample's time point label stands for: patch test 1, 2 weeks after DPC sensitization. Taken with the paper, the label for treatment or condition translates to: therapeutic diphenylcyclopropenone sensitization with weekly scalp DPC. Blood at each patch-test visit was drawn before the patch test was applied. Eligible patients were aged 18 to 70, diagnosed with alopecia, deemed suitable for DPC therapy, and excluded if pregnant. Total RNA was extracted from unfractionated whole blood collected in Tempus Blood RNA tubes. As for this clonotype: Its antigen is unknown. Base quality data are lacking; no much larger clone is found one base away.

Libraries were built with RACE. Sequenced using a NextSeq 500. During library preparation, unique molecular identifiers were attached to individual cDNA molecules so that TCRs could be counted quantitatively and reproducibly. From each blood RNA sample, both TCR alpha and TCR beta chains were sequenced. The original methods were these. Samples had a median of around 92,000 TCRs, with a range from roughly 23,224 to 700,000. The Decombinator software suite was used to annotate the V, J and CDR3 of the TCR reads. To make PS versus PT1 abundance plots, every sample was subsampled to the same number of TCRs (28,000). Expanded TCRs were defined as absent before sensitization and observed at least eight times at the 2-week time point. The public reads were run again by TCRdb, first through fastp at Q25 and then through MiXCR, and only productive beta chains were kept. Rows merge per CDR3 protein into single entries with the most common DNA and genes. TCRdb, not the authors, supplied the V and J calls. This sample lists about 380,000 distinct CDR3 sequences; 4% to 5.5% were detected once. Roughly 2.4% of the sample is held by the ten biggest clonotypes.

This clonotype was sampled from a woman between 50 and 59 years old with alopecia areata. Some clones in this sample may be carry-over from other donors' samples. The sequencing used whole blood, collected in connection with sensitization to the hapten diphenylcyclopropenone (DPC). The chain is assembled from TRBV20-1 and TRBJ2-7; a stretch of 10 junction bases matches TRBD2. The nucleotide sequence is given as TGCAGTGCTAGAACTCCTAGCGGGAGTTTGCAGTACTTC. This translates into CSARTPSGSLQYF.